This entry lists 22 T cell receptor beta chains sequenced from one sample in a study of graft-versus-host responses after intestinal transplantation. Data came from immunoSEQ multiplex PCR; TCRdb stores just in-frame clones and leaves some out. The sample carries roughly 40,000 clones, around nine tenths recorded once. The material sequenced was PBMCs, taken 524 days after transplant. The receptors come from a human patient who received an intestinal transplant, so some T cells may come from the graft donor.

The chain couples TRBV27 to TRBJ2-7; D remains unclear. Germline loops: CDR1 MNHEY, CDR2 SMNVEV (reference sequence). Deletions cut 10 bases from V and 2 bases from J, with 24 bases between. The CDR3 is 16 amino acids. CDR3 region: CATATRNGLSTYEQYF. CDR3 in DNA: TGTGCCACCGCCACGCGAAACGGGCTATCCACCTACGAGCAGTACTTC.

V and J are TRBV6-6 and TRBJ1-2; tentative D call: TRBD1 (6 bases). Trimming left V 6 bases short and J 5 bases short, with 7 bases between. The CDR3 has 11 residues. Looked up from germline, CDR1 is MNHNY and CDR2 is SVGAGI (reference sequence). CDR3 coding DNA: TGTGCCAGCAGCCAGGGGTATGGCTACACCTTC. It codes for CASSQGYGYTF.

This chain connects TRBV29-1 to TRBJ2-1; D ambiguous. The CDR3 is 13 residues long. Trimming removed 0 bases at V and 8 bases at J, with 11 bases between. Per germline, CDR1 SQVTM and CDR2 ANQGSEA. The CDR3 nucleotides are TGCAGCGTTGAAGAAGCTAGGGATGATGAGCAGTTCTTC. Translated, it gives CSVEEARDDEQFF.

This chain joins TRBV15 and TRBJ2-5, with no clear D. V was shortened by 0 bases and J by 3 bases, with 8 bases between the two germline ends. Germline CDR1 reads LNHNV; CDR2 reads YYDKDF (reference sequence). The CDR3 sequence is 14 residues long. The CDR3 DNA is TGTGCCACCAGCAGAGATCTCGGAGAAGAGACCCAGTACTTC. Amino acids: CATSRDLGEETQYF.

The count of this clone is one. The CDR3 coding sequence is TGTGCCACGGGCGCCCTCGGCTCCTACAATGAGCAGTTCTTC. Protein sequence: CATGALGSYNEQFF. V gene TRBV11-2 combines with J gene TRBJ2-1; D is uncertain. The germline V and J ends were trimmed by 10 bases and 0 bases, with 13 bases remaining between them. Germline CDR1 SGHAT, CDR2 FQNNGV. The CDR3 runs to 14 residues.

CDR3 DNA sequence: TGTGCCAGTAGTATATTGCCGGGCAATGAGCAGTTCTTC. It is translated as CASSILPGNEQFF. This chain joins TRBV19 and TRBJ2-1; D unresolved. In germline, CDR1 is LNHDA, CDR2 SQIVND (reference sequence). This CDR3 is built from 13 residues. V shed 2 bases and J shed 6 bases, with 8 bases lying between them.

The chain recombines TRBV4-2 with TRBJ2-2; TRBD2 matches 7 bases. The CDR3 is made up of 15 amino acids. The J segment lost 4 bases and the V segment lost 5 bases, leaving 7 bases of the junction unmatched. Germline CDR1 and CDR2: LGHNA and YNFKEQ. The CDR3 bases are TGTGCCAGCAGCTTCGGTGGGAGGGCCACCGGGGAGCTGTTTTTT. Translating gives CASSFGGRATGELFF.

The chain has TRBV6-5 and TRBJ2-1; TRBD1 agrees at 9 bases. The CDR3 totals 14 residues. CDR1 and CDR2 from the germline V gene are MNHEY and SVGAGI. Trimming cost V 4 bases and J 10 bases; bases outside gene matches: 8. The DNA of the CDR3 is TGTGCCAGCAGTTTCCTACAGGGGGCGGGCGAGCAGTTCTTC. This encodes CASSFLQGAGEQFF.

The J gene is TRBJ2-5, the V gene TRBV7-9; either TRBD1 or TRBD2 may supply D (5 bases each). The CDR3 length is 14 residues. Germline CDR1 reads SEHNR; CDR2 reads FQNEAQ (reference sequence). The V end was cut by 2 bases, the J end by 5 bases, with 12 bases between. The CDR3 coding sequence is TGTGCCAGCAGCTTAAACCCGGGGCGGGAGACCCAGTACTTC. Its protein is CASSLNPGRETQYF.

The V and J genes are TRBV27 and TRBJ1-1; D is ambiguous. CDR1 MNHEY and CDR2 SMNVEV come from the germline V gene (reference sequence). The length of the CDR3 is 14 residues. Deletions cut 4 bases from V and 5 bases from J, with 14 bases between. In DNA, the CDR3 is TGTGCCAGCAGTTCATATACGGGTGGGACTGAAGCTTTCTTT. Protein: CASSSYTGGTEAFF.

This clone has just one count. The gene calls are TRBV5-8 and TRBJ1-4; 7 bases agree with TRBD1. The CDR3 is made up of 16 amino acids. With V trimmed by 2 bases and J by 8 bases, 12 bases remained unmatched. CDR1 SGHTS and CDR2 YDEGEE come from the germline V gene. The CDR3 DNA sequence: TGTGCCAGCAGCTTCGCTTCAGGGGGAATAGGAGAAAAACTGTTTTTT. It yields the protein CASSFASGGIGEKLFF.

The rearrangement joins TRBV2 to TRBJ2-3, with D hard to call. CDR1 SNHLY and CDR2 FYNNEI come from the germline V gene. The V end was cut by 4 bases, the J end by 4 bases, with 9 bases between. The CDR3 has 13 amino acids. As DNA, the CDR3 is TGTGCCAGCAGTGTCCCGCGATCAGATACGCAGTATTTT. Amino acid sequence: CASSVPRSDTQYF.

CDR3 DNA: TGCGCCAGCAGCTTGCCGAGCGGGAGGGGAGATACGCAGTATTTT. Amino acid sequence: CASSLPSGRGDTQYF. The J gene is TRBJ2-3, the V gene TRBV5-1, with 10 bases matching TRBD2. V gave up 1 base and J gave up 5 bases; unmatched junction bases: 4. Germline V CDR1 and CDR2: SGHRS, YFSETQ. CDR3 length: 15 residues.

The chain carries TRBV30 and TRBJ1-1; TRBD1 matches at 8 bases. Germline lookup yields CDR1 GTSNPN and CDR2 SVGIG (reference sequence). V gave up 2 bases and J gave up 4 bases; unmatched junction bases: 0. The CDR3 contains 12 residues. CDR3 amino acids: CAWSTGGTEAFF. The CDR3 region has the DNA TGTGCCTGGAGTACAGGGGGCACTGAAGCTTTCTTT.

Concerning this clone itself: A junction end diverges from the germline sequence, so it may reflect a read error. In the same sample, other DNA sequences code for this CDR3. The chain is built from TRBV27 and TRBJ2-3; the D gene could be TRBD1 or TRBD2 (5 bases each). This CDR3 has 13 residues. Germline CDR1 and CDR2: MNHEY and SMNVEV (reference sequence). The CDR3 protein is CASRGELFDTQYF. The CDR3 DNA reads as TGTGCCAGCAGGGGGGAACTTTTTGATACGCAGTACTTT.

The chain combines TRBV27 with TRBJ2-7; the match to TRBD2 covers 9 bases. Germline CDR1 MNHEY, CDR2 SMNVEV (reference sequence). V lost 7 bases, J lost 1 base, and 11 bases stayed unmatched. The CDR3 is 16 amino acids. CDR3 sequence: CASKILRGGPSYEQYF. The DNA of the CDR3 is TGTGCCAGCAAAATCTTGCGGGGGGGGCCATCCTACGAGCAGTACTTC.

This clone was detected a few times. The chain employs TRBV7-3 and TRBJ2-1; D tentatively fits TRBD1 or TRBD2 (5 bases each). Germline V lookup: CDR1 SGHTA, CDR2 FQGTGA. Deletions cut 5 bases from V and 9 bases from J, with 11 bases between. The CDR3 loop spans 12 amino acids. The CDR3: CASSPEGSEQFF. The CDR3 nucleotides read TGTGCCAGCAGCCCCGAGGGGAGTGAGCAGTTCTTC.

V and J are TRBV28 and TRBJ2-1; 7 bases align to TRBD2. Trimming took 7 bases from V and 2 from J; bases not matched to a gene: 11. The germline CDR1 and CDR2 sequences are MDHEN and SYDVKM. The CDR3 consists of 16 residues. The CDR3 nucleotides are TGTGCCAGCACTACGGAAGCGGGGTCCCCCTACAATGAGCAGTTCTTC. Translation: CASTTEAGSPYNEQFF.

The V call is TRBV5-1, the J call TRBJ2-5, with TRBD1 matching over 8 bases. This CDR3 has 15 amino acids. After removal of 0 bases from V and 3 bases from J, the junction contained 4 bases not matched to a gene. Germline CDR1 and CDR2: SGHRS and YFSETQ. CDR3 residues: CASSLGTGREETQYF. CDR3 sequence (DNA): TGCGCCAGCAGCTTGGGGACAGGGCGTGAAGAGACCCAGTACTTC.

This clone showed up just a few times. The V and J genes are TRBV7-2 and TRBJ1-4, with a possible D match to TRBD1 (5 bases). With 0 bases removed from V and 7 bases from J, the gap between germline ends came to 18 bases. The CDR3 contains 17 residues. Germline-derived CDR1 and CDR2 are SGHTA and FQGNSA. CDR3 region: CASSLAFDLQQGEKLFF. The CDR3 DNA reads TGTGCCAGCAGCTTAGCGTTCGATCTTCAGCAGGGTGAAAAACTGTTTTTT.

V is TRBV9 and J is TRBJ2-7, with 8 nucleotides matching TRBD1. The germline V gene encodes CDR1 SGDLS and CDR2 YYNGEE. The J segment lost 3 bases and the V segment lost 0 bases, leaving 2 bases of the junction unmatched. The CDR3 consists of 14 residues. CDR3 sequence (DNA): TGTGCCAGCAGCGTAGCAGGGGGCGACTACGAGCAGTACTTC. Amino acids: CASSVAGGDYEQYF.

V and J are TRBV6-1 and TRBJ1-5, with TRBD1 identical over 9 bases. V trimming: 4 bases; J trimming: 7 bases; junction bases outside the gene matches: 5. CDR1 is MNHNS, CDR2 SASEGT, per germline. The CDR3 covers 14 residues. This CDR3 is CASSGRQGGQPQHF. The CDR3 nucleotides are TGTGCCAGCAGTGGCCGACAGGGGGGGCAGCCCCAGCATTTT.